This TCR beta chain was profiled in a study of Graves' ophthalmopathy and Graves' hyperthyroidism. Findings and limits, study-wide: Among expanded thyroid clonotypes above 0.001 frequency, most also occurred in blood.

RNA transcripts provided the template for amplifying TCR beta CDR3 regions. An initial RT-PCR round employing HTBI primers preceded a second-round multiplex PCR. Using its own MiXCR run on the multiplex PCR reads, TCRdb lists one record per CDR3 protein. The repertoire includes 600,000 to 700,000 distinct CDR3 sequences, about 38% of them detected once, and 3% to 4% sits in the top ten. Details on this clonotype: Its antigen is still unknown. One junction end does not reproduce the germline sequence, and a read error may be involved.

The CDR3 contains 18 residues. Germline V lookup: CDR1 KGHDR, CDR2 SFDVKD. Isolation of PBMCs was performed using about 9.9 ml of fresh peripheral blood. This TCR was recovered from an adult man with Graves' ophthalmopathy. The rearrangement joins TRBV24-1 to TRBJ2-6, with 11 nucleotides matching TRBD1. Sequencing used peripheral blood. In nucleotides, the CDR3 is TGTGCCAGCTCGACCGGGACAGGGGGTTCAGCTGGGGCCAACGTCCCGACTTTC. Translation gives CASSTGTGGSAGANVPTF.